This T cell receptor (beta chain) was identified in a study of OX40 agonist ivuxolimab in advanced cancers. This CDR3 region has 13 residues. CDR1 and CDR2 from the germline V gene are SNHLY and FYNNEI. V gave up 7 bases and J gave up 13 bases, with 19 bases separating them. Only a few counts were recorded for this clone. The method was immunoSEQ multiplex PCR; TCRdb's version includes in-frame clones alone and lacks a portion of them. The data show more than 60,000 clones, with roughly three quarters seen just once and approximately 5% held by the top ten. The gene calls are TRBV2 and TRBJ1-4, with no clear D. The clonotype comes from an adult with an advanced solid tumor such as melanoma, head and neck, liver or kidney cancer. Here the sequenced sample was CD4+ or CD8+ T cells sorted from blood, taken in a trial of the OX40 agonist ivuxolimab. CDR3 residues: CASNPEGQRALFF. CDR3 bases: TGTGCCAGCAACCCGGAGGGTCAGCGTGCACTGTTTTTT.